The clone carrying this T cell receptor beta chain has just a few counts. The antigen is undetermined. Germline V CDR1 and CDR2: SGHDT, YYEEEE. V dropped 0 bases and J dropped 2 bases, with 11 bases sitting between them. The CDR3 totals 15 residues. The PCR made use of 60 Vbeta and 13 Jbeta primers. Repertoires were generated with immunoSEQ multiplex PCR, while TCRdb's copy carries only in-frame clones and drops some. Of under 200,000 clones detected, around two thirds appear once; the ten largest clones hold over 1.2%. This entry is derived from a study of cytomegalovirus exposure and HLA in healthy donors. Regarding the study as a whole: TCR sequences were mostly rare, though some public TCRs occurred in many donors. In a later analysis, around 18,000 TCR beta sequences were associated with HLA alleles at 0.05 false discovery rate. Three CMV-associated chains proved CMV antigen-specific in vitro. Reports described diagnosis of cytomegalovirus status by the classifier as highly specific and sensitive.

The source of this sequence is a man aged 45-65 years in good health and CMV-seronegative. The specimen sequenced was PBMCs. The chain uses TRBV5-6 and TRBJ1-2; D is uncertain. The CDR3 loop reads CASSLVHTSNYGYTF. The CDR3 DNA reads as TGTGCCAGCAGCTTGGTTCACACGTCAAACTATGGCTACACCTTC.